Sequencing of this T cell receptor (beta chain) was carried out in a study of CD8 T cells in Susac syndrome. Germline-derived CDR1 and CDR2 are SGHNT and YYREEE (reference sequence). The CDR3 sequence is 14 residues long. Germline trimming cut 0 bases from V and 7 bases from J; bases unmatched to any gene: 3. With respect to this clonotype: No antigen is known for it.

From blood CD8+ and CD4+ T cells, the TCR beta chain was sequenced. While CD8+ and CD4+ T cells were isolated negatively, TEMRA cells were enriched by FACS. Study results and limitations: The number of individuals included in the study's TCR sequencing and HLA analysis was acknowledged as relatively small.

Random hexamers served to reverse transcribe roughly 0.45 to 1 ug RNA. Across 54 Vbeta and 13 Jbeta, immunoSEQ multiplex PCR amplified TCR beta CDR3. TCRdb processed the immunoSEQ multiplex PCR reads anew with MiXCR; each CDR3 protein has one entry. The sample has about 150,000 distinct CDR3 sequences; under 95% are singletons. The specimen was CD4+ T cells from PBMCs. The receptor was derived from a human donor in good health. The rearrangement joins TRBV5-4 to TRBJ2-1; 8 bases line up with TRBD1. The CDR3 DNA reads TGTGCCAGCAGCTTGGGACAGGGGAGGAATGAGCAGTTCTTC. This gives the protein CASSLGQGRNEQFF. The whole variable domain, remainder taken from reference TRBV5-4 and TRBJ2-1, is ETGVTQSPTHLIKTRGQQVTLRCSSQSGHNTVSWYQQALGQGPQFIFQYYREEENGRGNFPPRFSGLQFPNYSSELNVNALELDDSALYLCASSLGQGRNEQFFGPGTRLTVL.